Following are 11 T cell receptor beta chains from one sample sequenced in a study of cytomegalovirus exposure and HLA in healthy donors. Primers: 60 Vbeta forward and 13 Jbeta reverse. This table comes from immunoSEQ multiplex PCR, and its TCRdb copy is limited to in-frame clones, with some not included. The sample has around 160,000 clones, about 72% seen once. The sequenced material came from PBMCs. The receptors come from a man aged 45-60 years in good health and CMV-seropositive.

The DNA of the CDR3 is TGTGCCAGCAGCAGAGGAGGGACAGGGCGTGGAAACACCATATATTTT. Encoded protein: CASSRGGTGRGNTIYF. This chain links TRBV7-9 with TRBJ1-3; 9 bases are a match to TRBD1. CDR3 size: 16 residues. Germline CDR1 and CDR2: SEHNR and FQNEAQ (reference sequence). V dropped 5 bases and J dropped 3; count of bases not matched to a gene: 8.

The CDR3 nucleotides are TGTGCCAGCAGTGAGGAGGGAACCGGGTCACCCCTCCACTTT. Encoded protein: CASSEEGTGSPLHF. The chain is built from TRBV25-1 and TRBJ1-6; D is unresolved. Trimming removed 3 bases at V and 10 bases at J, with 13 bases between. CDR3 size: 14 residues. Germline lookup yields CDR1 MGHDK and CDR2 SYGVNS. The complete variable domain, with remaining parts taken from reference TRBV25-1 and TRBJ1-6, reads EADIYQTPRYLVIGTGKKITLECSQTMGHDKMYWYQQDPGMELHLIHYSYGVNSTEKGDLSSESTVSRIRTEHFPLTLESARPSHTSQYLCASSEEGTGSPLHFGNGTRLTVT.

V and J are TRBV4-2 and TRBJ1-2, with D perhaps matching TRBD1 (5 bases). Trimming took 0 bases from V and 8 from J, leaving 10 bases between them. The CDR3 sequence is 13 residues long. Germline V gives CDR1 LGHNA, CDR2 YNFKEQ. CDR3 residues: CASSQEGLGGYTF. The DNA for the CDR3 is TGTGCCAGCAGCCAAGAGGGGCTGGGGGGCTACACCTTC.

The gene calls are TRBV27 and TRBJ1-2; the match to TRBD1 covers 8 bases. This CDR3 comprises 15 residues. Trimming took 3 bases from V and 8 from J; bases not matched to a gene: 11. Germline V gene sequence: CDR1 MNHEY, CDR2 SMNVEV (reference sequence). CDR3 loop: CASSLGGRGLSGYTF. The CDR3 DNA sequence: TGTGCCAGCAGTTTGGGAGGCAGGGGGCTTAGCGGCTACACCTTC.

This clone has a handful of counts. In nucleotides, the CDR3 is TGTGCCAGCACCCCTTCCAGGGGCTCTGGAAACACCATATATTTT. It is translated as CASTPSRGSGNTIYF. The gene calls are TRBV6-5 and TRBJ1-3, with a weak D call TRBD1 (6 bases). Germline V gives CDR1 MNHEY, CDR2 SVGAGI. The CDR3 runs to 15 residues. V lost 7 bases and J lost 0, with 13 bases in between.

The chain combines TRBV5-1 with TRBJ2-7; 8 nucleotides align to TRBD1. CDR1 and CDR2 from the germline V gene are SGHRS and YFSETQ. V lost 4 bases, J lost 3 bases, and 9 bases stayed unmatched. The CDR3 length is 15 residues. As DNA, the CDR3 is TGCGCCAGCAGCCGGACAGGGACGAAGATCTACGAGCAGTACTTC. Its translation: CASSRTGTKIYEQYF.

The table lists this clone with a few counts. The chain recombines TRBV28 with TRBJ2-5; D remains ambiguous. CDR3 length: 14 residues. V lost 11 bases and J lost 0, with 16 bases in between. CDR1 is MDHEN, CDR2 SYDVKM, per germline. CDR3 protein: CASVPPNNQETQYF. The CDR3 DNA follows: TGTGCCTCCGTTCCCCCGAACAACCAAGAGACCCAGTACTTC.

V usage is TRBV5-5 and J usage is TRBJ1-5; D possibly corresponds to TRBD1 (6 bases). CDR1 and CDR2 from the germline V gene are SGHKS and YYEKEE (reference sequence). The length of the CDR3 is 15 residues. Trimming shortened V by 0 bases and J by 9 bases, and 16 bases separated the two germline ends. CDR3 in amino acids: CASSLESGGAGPQHF. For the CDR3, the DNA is TGTGCCAGCAGCTTGGAGAGTGGGGGGGCCGGGCCCCAGCATTTT.

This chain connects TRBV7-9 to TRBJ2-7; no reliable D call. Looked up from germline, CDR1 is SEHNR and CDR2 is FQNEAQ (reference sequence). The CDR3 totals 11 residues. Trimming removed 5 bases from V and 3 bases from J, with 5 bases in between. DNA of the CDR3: TGTGCCAGCAGCGCCAGCTACGAGCAGTACTTC. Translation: CASSASYEQYF.

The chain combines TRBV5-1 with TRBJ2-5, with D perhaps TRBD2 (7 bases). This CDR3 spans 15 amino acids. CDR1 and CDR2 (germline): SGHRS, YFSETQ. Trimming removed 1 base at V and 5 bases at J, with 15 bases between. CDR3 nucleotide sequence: TGCGCCAGCAGCTTGAGTGGGGGGGCCGGGGAGACCCAGTACTTC. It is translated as CASSLSGGAGETQYF.

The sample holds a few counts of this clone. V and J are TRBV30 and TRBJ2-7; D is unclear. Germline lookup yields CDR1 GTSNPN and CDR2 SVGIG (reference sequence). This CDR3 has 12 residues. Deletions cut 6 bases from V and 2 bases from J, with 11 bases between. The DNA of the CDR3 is TGTGCCTGTTGGTCCGAGACCTACGAGCAGTACTTC. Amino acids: CACWSETYEQYF. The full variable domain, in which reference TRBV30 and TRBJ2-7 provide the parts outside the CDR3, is SQTIHQWPATLVQPVGSPLSLECTVEGTSNPNLYWYRQAAGRGLQLLFYSVGIGQISSEVPQNLSASRPQDRQFILSSKKLLLSDSGFYLCACWSETYEQYFGPGTRLTVT.